Sequencing of this T cell receptor beta chain was carried out in a study of shared clonotypes between healthy human individuals (dated by TCRdb to about 2020). In terms of the full investigation: The cohort included a few men and a couple of women between 18 and 49 years of age. Per donor, three plates each were used for CD4 naive and CD4 memory, two for CD8 naive, and one for CD8 memory. Blood TCR repertoires of about five healthy adults were deeply sequenced to estimate repertoire size and the extent of clonotype sharing between individuals. To increase sequencing depth and limit assay-specific biases, TCR repertoire library preparation and sequencing were carried out by different laboratories using diverse techniques. Each donor's leukapheresis produced roughly between roughly 0.94 and 9.5 billion PBMCs. Results and caveats for the whole study, not just this receptor: Naive subsets generally had larger estimated clonotype richness than memory subsets did. Pairwise subsampling indicated that sequencing depth was expected to affect the degree of clonotype sharing among donors. Only blood was sampled, and tissue TCR repertoires likely differ from those in blood. Because the study included a small number of donors, the genetic and exposure-history diversity represented was limited. Across four donors, approximately 5% of naive CD4, roughly 3.4% of naive CD8, about 2% of memory CD4, and under 0.45% of memory CD8 clonotypes were shared. Higher generation probabilities were observed for clonotypes shared by all four sorted-subset donors than for non-shared clonotypes. Rarefaction of sorted-subset datasets indicated incomplete sequencing despite the large sequencing depth.

CD8 naive samples were obtained by positive selection for CCR7 among CD45RO-negative cells, yielding a CD45RA+CCR7+ population from which TemRA cells were excluded. Healthy HIV-negative adults with no recently reported acute infections or vaccinations were included as donors. Every donor was a Caucasian adult living in Nashville, Tennessee, USA. Blood was obtained by leukapheresis, after which PBMCs were separated by Ficoll-Histopaque density gradient centrifugation and cryopreserved in liquid nitrogen vapor phase. Analytical flow cytometry was used to check the purity and quantity of every magnetically sorted T cell population. From each sorted fraction, genomic DNA was isolated and quantified by UV absorbance on a Nanodrop 2000c. Using the deep immunoSEQ assay, multiplex PCR amplified TCR CDR3 regions from genomic DNA. Extracted genomic DNA from each cell subset was spread evenly across all wells of several immunoSEQ 96-well plates, with each plate serving as a replicate. For sorted subsets, around 0.2 ug of genomic DNA, equivalent to some 30,000 T cell genomes, went into each replicate PCR. Purified libraries were quantified with a Qubit 3.0 fluorometer, sized on a Bioanalyzer 2100, and re-quantified with the KAPA Library Quantification kit. A separate single-read 150-cycle Illumina NextSeq 550 flow cell was used to sequence each immunoSEQ 96-well plate. Processing in the source paper ran as follows. Because the immunoSEQ output held only junctional sequences and lacked quality scores, the filtering could not match the filtering applied to full-length reads. Sequences were annotated with PyIR, a Python wrapper for IgBLAST v1.9, using IMGT germline references to assign V/J genes and CDR3. Reads were filtered out if the reads had weak V/J assignments (E-value above 1e-6), no CDR3, stop codons, out-of-frame junctions, or ambiguous translated residues. V3J clonotypes were defined as sequences sharing the same inferred V gene, J gene, and CDR3 amino acid sequence. Percentage overlap between repertoires was calculated by dividing the number of shared unique clonotypes by the size of the smaller repertoire. Richness of each repertoire was evaluated using RTK rarefaction, the Chao1 estimator, and Recon v2.1 estimates of unobserved clonotypes. For all TCRbeta clonotypes obtained by the gDNA method from several donors, generation probabilities were computed with OLGA. TCRdb retrieved this table from immuneACCESS and kept in-frame rearrangements only. Not all clones are present; in checked studies, unresolved V genes account for under half, and no reason is known for the remainder. The V and J calls and clone size come from that table; D and trimming were worked out from the DNA. Within this sample are approximately 1.9 million clones, with around 93% of them counted one time only. The ten biggest clones cover more than 1.5% of the sample.

Regarding this clone: Its antigen is still unknown. The sample holds no much larger clone one base away, and base qualities are not on file.

Measured from the cysteine to the phenylalanine, the CDR3 is 15 residues long. The DNA shown is the 45-base CDR3, in frame from base 1. For CDR1 and CDR2, the germline V gene (reference sequence) lists SEHNR and FQNEAQ. Trimming costs V 5 bases and J 0 bases, and their ends lie 10 bases apart. This TCR derives from a man in his late teens or twenties in good health. Some clones in this sample may be carry-over from other donors' samples. The chain employs TRBV7-9 and TRBJ1-4, with TRBD1 tentatively as D gene (6 bases match). The sequenced sample consisted of naive CD8+ T cells from PBMCs. The sample's cell subset or site, from its label and the paper: CD45RA+CCR7+. The CDR3 here reads CASSTAGATNEKLFF. The DNA is TGTGCCAGCAGCACCGCAGGGGCAACTAATGAAAAACTGTTTTTT.